Listed below are T cell receptor beta chains from one sample, sequenced in a study of blood T cell repertoires in COVID-19. Assay used: immunoSEQ multiplex PCR; TCRdb lists only in-frame clones, some missing. The sample consists of 47,000 or so clones, 75% to 85% of them appearing once. Sequencing was performed on peripheral blood. These receptors originate from a woman aged 55 to 70 with acute or convalescent COVID-19. The CDR3 runs from the conserved cysteine through the conserved F or W. A D gene is named only where the DNA matches it firmly. Rows give clone size only sometimes, using once, few, many, or a class for an expanded clone.

clone size,D gene,V gene,J gene,CDR3 DNA,CDR3 protein
.,TRBD1,TRBV5-1,TRBJ1-1,TGCGCCAGCAGGATCGGGACAGGGATAGACACTGAAGCTTTCTTT,CASRIGTGIDTEAFF
.,.,TRBV19,TRBJ2-7,TGTGCCAGTAGTATAGGAAGACGAGAGGGCGAGCAGTACTTC,CASSIGRREGEQYF
.,TRBD1,TRBV7-9,TRBJ2-1,TGTGCCAGCAGCTTCTCGTGGGACAGGGGGGGCGATGAGCAGTTCTTC,CASSFSWDRGGDEQFF
.,.,TRBV3-1/TRBV3-2,TRBJ2-3,TGTGCCAGCACTCACGGCGGTGATACGCAGTATTTT,CASTHGGDTQYF
.,.,TRBV2,TRBJ2-1,TGTGCCAGCTCAAGAATGGAGGGCACGAATGAGCAGTTCTTC,CASSRMEGTNEQFF
.,.,TRBV5-4,TRBJ2-3,TGTGCCAGCAGCCTAAGCACAGATACGCAGTATTTT,CASSLSTDTQYF
.,.,TRBV20-1,TRBJ2-1,TGCAGTGCTAGTGCGTCATCGGACAATGAGCAGTTCTTC,CSASASSDNEQFF
.,TRBD2,TRBV24-1,TRBJ2-5,TGTGCCACCAGTGATACCGTCGGACTAGCGGGGTTAGAGACCCAGTACTTC,CATSDTVGLAGLETQYF
.,.,TRBV24-1,TRBJ1-6,TGTGCCCCTGCCAGGAAACAGGGAAAAAAGATTCTTAATTCACCCCTCCACTTT,CAPARKQGKKILNSPLHF
medium-sized,.,TRBV7-3,TRBJ1-1,TGTGCCAGCAGTTCGCGGGGTCTAAACACTGAAGCTTTCTTT,CASSSRGLNTEAFF
.,TRBD1,TRBV2,TRBJ2-7,TGTGCCAGTGGGGACAGATACTACGAGCAGTACTTC,CASGDRYYEQYF
few,TRBD1,TRBV12-3/TRBV12-4,TRBJ1-2,TGTGCCAGCAGTCCCGGGACAGACTATGGCTACACCTTC,CASSPGTDYGYTF
.,.,TRBV6-2/TRBV6-3,TRBJ2-3,TGTGCCAGCAGTTGGACTGGAGGAGATACGCAGTATTTT,CASSWTGGDTQYF
once,.,TRBV28,TRBJ1-5,TGTGCCAGCAGTTTAATTCGGGGGAACCAGCCCCAGCATTTT,CASSLIRGNQPQHF
.,TRBD2,TRBV5-1,TRBJ2-7,TGCGCCAGCAGCTTGGGTAGCGGGAGCACCTTCACGTACGAGCAGTACTTC,CASSLGSGSTFTYEQYF
.,TRBD2,TRBV28,TRBJ2-5,TGTGCCAGCAGTCCTGGACTAGCGGGAGGTCGAGAGACCCAGTACTTC,CASSPGLAGGRETQYF
.,TRBD2,TRBV24-1,TRBJ2-2,TGTGCCACCAGTGACCGAGGGACTAGCGGCACCGGGGAGCTGTTTTTT,CATSDRGTSGTGELFF
.,.,TRBV5-6,TRBJ2-7,TGTGCCAGCAGCCGTACTAGGACCTCCTACGAGCAGTACTTC,CASSRTRTSYEQYF
.,.,TRBV6-1,TRBJ1-2,TGTGCCAGCAGTGACCGGACACGGATCCTACTTTATGGCTACACCTTC,CASSDRTRILLYGYTF
.,TRBD2,TRBV28,TRBJ2-5,TGTGCCAGCACCCGGGAGGGGGGCGTCCAGACCCAGTACTTC,CASTREGGVQTQYF